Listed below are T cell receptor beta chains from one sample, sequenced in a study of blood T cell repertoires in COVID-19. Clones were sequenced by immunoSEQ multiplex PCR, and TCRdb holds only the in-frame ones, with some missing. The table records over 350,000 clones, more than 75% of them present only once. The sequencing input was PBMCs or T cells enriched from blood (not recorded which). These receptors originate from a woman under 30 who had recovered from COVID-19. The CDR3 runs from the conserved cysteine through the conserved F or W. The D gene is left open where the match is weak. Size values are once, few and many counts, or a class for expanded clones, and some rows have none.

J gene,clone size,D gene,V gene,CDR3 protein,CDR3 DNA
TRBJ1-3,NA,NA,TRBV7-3,CASSLAGPASGNTIYF,TGTGCCAGCAGCTTGGCGGGACCGGCCTCTGGAAACACCATATATTTT
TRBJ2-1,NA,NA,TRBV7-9,CASSLGVNEQFF,TGTGCCAGCAGCTTAGGAGTCAATGAGCAGTTCTTC
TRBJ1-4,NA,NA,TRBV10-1,CASSLSGNEKLFF,TGCGCCAGCAGTCTGTCGGGGAATGAAAAACTGTTTTTT
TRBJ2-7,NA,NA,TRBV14,CASSQAGSYEQYF,TGTGCCAGCAGCCAAGCTGGGAGTTACGAGCAGTACTTC
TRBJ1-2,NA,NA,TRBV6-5,CASSYGLSNYGYTF,TGTGCCAGCAGTTACGGCCTCTCCAACTATGGCTACACCTTC
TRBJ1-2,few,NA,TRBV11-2,CASSSRGSGYTF,TGTGCCAGCAGCTCCAGGGGATCTGGCTACACCTTC
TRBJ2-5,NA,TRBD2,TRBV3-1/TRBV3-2,CASSQDQGWTRKETQYF,TGTGCCAGCAGCCAAGATCAGGGTTGGACTAGAAAAGAGACCCAGTACTTC
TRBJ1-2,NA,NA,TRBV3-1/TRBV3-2,CASSLSDWGQGPNYGYTF,TGTGCCAGCAGCCTTTCCGACTGGGGGCAGGGACCTAACTATGGCTACACCTTC
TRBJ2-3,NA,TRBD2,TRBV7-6,CASSLGRLAGSTDTQYF,TGTGCCAGCAGCTTAGGGCGACTAGCGGGGAGCACAGATACGCAGTATTTT
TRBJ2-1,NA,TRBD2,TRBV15,CATSRDGQRGGYYNEQFF,TGTGCCACCAGCAGAGATGGGCAGCGGGGGGGATACTACAATGAGCAGTTCTTC
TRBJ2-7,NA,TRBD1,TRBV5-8,CASSLHRGYEQYF,TGTGCCAGCAGCTTGCACAGGGGCTACGAGCAGTACTTC
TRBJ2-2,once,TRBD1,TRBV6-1,CASSEMGQSNAGELFF,TGTGCCAGCAGTGAAATGGGACAGTCGAACGCCGGGGAGCTGTTTTTT
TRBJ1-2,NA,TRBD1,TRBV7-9,CASSLRAGGYGYTF,TGTGCCAGCAGCTTAAGGGCAGGGGGCTATGGCTACACCTTC
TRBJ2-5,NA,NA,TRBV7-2,CASSPQTGVWETQYF,TGTGCCAGCAGCCCGCAGACAGGTGTGTGGGAGACCCAGTACTTC
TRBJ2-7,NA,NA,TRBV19,CASAGGLYEQYF,TGTGCCAGTGCAGGGGGACTCTACGAGCAGTACTTC
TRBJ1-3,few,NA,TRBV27,CASSLQGFGNTIYF,TGTGCCAGCAGTTTACAGGGGTTTGGAAACACCATATATTTT
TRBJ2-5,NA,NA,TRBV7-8,CASSSGGGDASRAQYF,TGTGCCAGCAGCTCCGGTGGCGGGGACGCAAGCAGAGCCCAGTACTTC
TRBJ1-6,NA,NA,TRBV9,CASGGGNNNSPLHF,TGTGCCAGCGGAGGAGGGAACAATAATTCACCCCTCCACTTT
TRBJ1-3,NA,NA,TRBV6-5,CASSYSSSGNTIYF,TGTGCCAGCAGTTACTCCAGCTCTGGAAACACCATATATTTT
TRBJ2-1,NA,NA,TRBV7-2,CASSLAGGARLHEQFF,TGTGCCAGCAGCTTAGCTGGGGGGGCCAGACTCCATGAGCAGTTCTTC
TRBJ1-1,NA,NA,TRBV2,CASSWDSINTEAFF,TGTGCCAGCAGTTGGGACTCAATAAACACTGAAGCTTTCTTT
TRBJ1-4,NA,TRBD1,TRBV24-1,CATRDSYNEKLFF,TGTGCCACGCGGGACAGTTATAATGAAAAACTGTTTTTT
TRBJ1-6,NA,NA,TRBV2,CASSVLASPLHF,TGTGCCAGCAGTGTATTGGCTTCACCCCTCCACTTT
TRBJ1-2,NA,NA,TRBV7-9,CASSRDIDYGYTF,TGTGCCAGCAGCCGGGACATCGACTATGGCTACACCTTC
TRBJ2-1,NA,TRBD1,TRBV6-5,CASRPGGGNEQFF,TGTGCCAGCAGGCCAGGGGGTGGAAATGAGCAGTTCTTC
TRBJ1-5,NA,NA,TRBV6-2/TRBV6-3,CASSYSPGGGQPQHF,TGTGCCAGCAGTTACTCTCCGGGGGGCGGTCAGCCCCAGCATTTT
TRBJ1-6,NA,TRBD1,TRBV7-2,CASSLQGASPLHF,TGTGCCAGCAGCTTACAGGGGGCTTCACCCCTCCACTTT
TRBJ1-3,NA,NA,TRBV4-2,CARQTHRDNGNTIYF,TGTGCCAGGCAGACGCACCGGGACAACGGAAACACCATATATTTT
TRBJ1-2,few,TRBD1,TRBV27,CASSFRGQGYGYTF,TGTGCCAGCAGTTTCCGCGGACAGGGATACGGCTACACCTTC
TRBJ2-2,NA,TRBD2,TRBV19,CASSTPSGGPTGELFF,TGTGCCAGTAGTACCCCTAGCGGGGGGCCCACCGGGGAGCTGTTTTTT
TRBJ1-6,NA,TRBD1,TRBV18,CASSLGDRGGSPLHF,TGTGCCAGCTCCCTTGGAGACAGGGGAGGATCACCCCTCCACTTT
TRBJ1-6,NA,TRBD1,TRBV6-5,CASSRWTGSSPLHF,TGTGCCAGCAGCCGCTGGACAGGGAGTTCACCCCTCCACTTT
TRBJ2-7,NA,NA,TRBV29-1,CSVEGGGSYEQYF,TGCAGCGTTGAAGGGGGAGGCTCCTACGAGCAGTACTTC
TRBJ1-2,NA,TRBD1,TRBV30,CAWREEDRVNYGYTF,TGTGCCTGGAGGGAAGAGGACAGGGTGAACTATGGCTACACCTTC
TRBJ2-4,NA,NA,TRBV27,CASKTKDSAKNIQYF,TGTGCCAGCAAGACTAAGGATTCGGCCAAAAACATTCAGTACTTC
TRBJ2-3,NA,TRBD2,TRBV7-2,CASSLLGGAGTDTQYF,TGTGCCAGCAGCCTCCTCGGGGGGGCCGGGACAGATACGCAGTATTTT
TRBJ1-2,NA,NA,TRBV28,CASSYKVRYSNYGYTF,TGTGCCAGCAGTTATAAAGTCCGGTACAGTAACTATGGCTACACCTTC
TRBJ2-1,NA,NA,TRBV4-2,CASSQTRAMDEQFF,TGTGCCAGCAGCCAGACGCGGGCCATGGATGAGCAGTTCTTC
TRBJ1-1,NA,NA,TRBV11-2,CASSPAQGRAMNTEAFF,TGTGCCAGCAGCCCGGCTCAGGGGAGGGCGATGAACACTGAAGCTTTCTTT
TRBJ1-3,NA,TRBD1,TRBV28,CASSLRTGDSGNTIYF,TGTGCCAGCAGTTTGCGGACAGGGGACTCTGGAAACACCATATATTTT
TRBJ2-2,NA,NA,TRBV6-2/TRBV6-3,CASSYRGGNRELFF,TGTGCCAGCAGTTACAGGGGGGGCAACCGGGAGCTGTTTTTT
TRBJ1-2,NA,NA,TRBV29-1,CSVEDLSGYTF,TGCAGCGTAGAAGATCTTAGTGGCTACACCTTC
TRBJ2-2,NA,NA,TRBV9,CASSPGQNTGELFF,TGTGCCAGCAGCCCGGGACAGAACACCGGGGAGCTGTTTTTT
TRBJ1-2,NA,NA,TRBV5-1,CASSPPLDSPAGYTF,TGCGCCAGCAGTCCGCCCCTCGACAGCCCGGCAGGCTACACCTTC
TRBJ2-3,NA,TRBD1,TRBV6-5,CASRSTGGVAQYF,TGTGCCAGCAGATCGACAGGGGGGGTGGCGCAGTATTTT
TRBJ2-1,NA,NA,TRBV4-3,CASSQDRGSYNEQFF,TGCGCCAGCAGCCAAGACAGGGGATCGTACAATGAGCAGTTCTTC